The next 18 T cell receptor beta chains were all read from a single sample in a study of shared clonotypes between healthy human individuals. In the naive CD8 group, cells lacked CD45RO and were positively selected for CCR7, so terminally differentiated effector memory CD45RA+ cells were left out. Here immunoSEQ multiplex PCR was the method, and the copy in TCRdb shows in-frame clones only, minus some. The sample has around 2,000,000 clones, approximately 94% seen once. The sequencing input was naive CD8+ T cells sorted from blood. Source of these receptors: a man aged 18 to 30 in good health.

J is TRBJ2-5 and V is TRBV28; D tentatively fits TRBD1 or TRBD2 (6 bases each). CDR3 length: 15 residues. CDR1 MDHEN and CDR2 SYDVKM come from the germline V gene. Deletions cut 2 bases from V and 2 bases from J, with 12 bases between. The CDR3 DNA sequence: TGTGCCAGCAGTTTAATACAGGGACTTCAAGAGACCCAGTACTTC. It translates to CASSLIQGLQETQYF.

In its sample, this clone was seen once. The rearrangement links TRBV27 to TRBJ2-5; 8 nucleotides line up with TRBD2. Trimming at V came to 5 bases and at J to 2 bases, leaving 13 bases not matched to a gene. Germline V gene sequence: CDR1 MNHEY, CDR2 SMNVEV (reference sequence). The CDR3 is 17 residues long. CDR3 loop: CASSPPGLRGEQETQYF. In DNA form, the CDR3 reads TGTGCCAGCAGTCCCCCTGGCTTGCGGGGGGAACAAGAGACCCAGTACTTC.

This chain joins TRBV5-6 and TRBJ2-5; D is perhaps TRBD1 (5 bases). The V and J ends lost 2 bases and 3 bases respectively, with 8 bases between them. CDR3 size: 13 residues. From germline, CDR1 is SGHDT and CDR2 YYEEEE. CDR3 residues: CASSLSREETQYF. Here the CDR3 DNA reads TGTGCCAGCAGCTTAAGCAGGGAAGAGACCCAGTACTTC.

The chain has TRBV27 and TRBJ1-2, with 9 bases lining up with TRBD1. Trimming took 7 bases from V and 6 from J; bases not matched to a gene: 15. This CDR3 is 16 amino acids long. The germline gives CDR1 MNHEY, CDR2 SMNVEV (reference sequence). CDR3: CASTGRTGDRGDGYTF. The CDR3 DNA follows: TGTGCCAGCACGGGCCGGACAGGGGACCGCGGGGATGGCTACACCTTC.

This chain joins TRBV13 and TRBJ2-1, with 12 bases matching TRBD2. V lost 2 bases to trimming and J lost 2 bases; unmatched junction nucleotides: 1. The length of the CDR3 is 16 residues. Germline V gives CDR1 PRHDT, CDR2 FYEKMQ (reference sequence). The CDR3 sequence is CASSLLAGGAYNEQFF. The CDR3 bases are TGTGCCAGCAGCTTACTAGCGGGAGGGGCCTACAATGAGCAGTTCTTC.

CDR3 in DNA: TGTGCCAGCAGCGCTGTGGAGTGGGGGGATAATTCACCCCTCCACTTT. Translated, it gives CASSAVEWGDNSPLHF. The chain links TRBV7-2 to TRBJ1-6; weak D call: TRBD1 (5 bases). Deletions cut 5 bases from V and 5 bases from J, with 16 bases between. Germline CDR1 SGHTA, CDR2 FQGNSA. This CDR3 spans 16 amino acids.

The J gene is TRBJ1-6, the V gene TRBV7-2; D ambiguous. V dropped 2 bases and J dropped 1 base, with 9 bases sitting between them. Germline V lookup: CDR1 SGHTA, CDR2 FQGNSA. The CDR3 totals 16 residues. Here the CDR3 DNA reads TGTGCCAGCAGCTTACTTGCTGAATCCTATAATTCACCCCTCCACTTT. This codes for CASSLLAESYNSPLHF.

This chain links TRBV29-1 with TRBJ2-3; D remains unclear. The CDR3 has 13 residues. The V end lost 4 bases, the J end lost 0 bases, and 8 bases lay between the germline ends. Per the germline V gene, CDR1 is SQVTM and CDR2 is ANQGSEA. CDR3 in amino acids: CSVGVSSTDTQYF. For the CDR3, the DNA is TGCAGCGTTGGGGTGTCTAGCACAGATACGCAGTATTTT.

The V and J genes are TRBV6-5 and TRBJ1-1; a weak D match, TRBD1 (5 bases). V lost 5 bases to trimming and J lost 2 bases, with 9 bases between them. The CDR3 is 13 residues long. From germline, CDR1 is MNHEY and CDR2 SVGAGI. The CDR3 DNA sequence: TGTGCCAGCAGTGGCGGGACTAACACTGAAGCTTTCTTT. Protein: CASSGGTNTEAFF.

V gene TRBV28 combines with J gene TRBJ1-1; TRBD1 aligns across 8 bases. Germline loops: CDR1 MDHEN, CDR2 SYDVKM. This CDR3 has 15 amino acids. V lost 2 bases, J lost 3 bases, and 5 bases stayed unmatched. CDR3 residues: CASSLETGGHTEAFF. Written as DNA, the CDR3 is TGTGCCAGCAGTTTAGAAACAGGGGGACACACTGAAGCTTTCTTT.

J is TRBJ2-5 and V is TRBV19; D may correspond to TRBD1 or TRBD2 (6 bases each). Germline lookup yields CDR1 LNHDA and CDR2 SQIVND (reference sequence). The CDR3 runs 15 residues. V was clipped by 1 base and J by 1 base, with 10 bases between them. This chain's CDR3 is CASSIAGAIQETQYF. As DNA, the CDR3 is TGTGCCAGTAGTATAGCGGGGGCGATCCAAGAGACCCAGTACTTC.

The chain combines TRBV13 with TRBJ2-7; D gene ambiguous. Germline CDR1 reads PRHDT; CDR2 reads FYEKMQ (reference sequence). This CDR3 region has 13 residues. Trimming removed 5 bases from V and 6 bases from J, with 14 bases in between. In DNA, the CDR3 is TGTGCCAGCAGCCTCGAAGAAGGGTCCGAGCAGTACTTC. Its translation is CASSLEEGSEQYF.

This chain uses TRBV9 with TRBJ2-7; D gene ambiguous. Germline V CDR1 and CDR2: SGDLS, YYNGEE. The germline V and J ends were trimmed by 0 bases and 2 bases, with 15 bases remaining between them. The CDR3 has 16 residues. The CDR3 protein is CASSVGFGSTAYEQYF. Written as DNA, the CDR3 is TGTGCCAGCAGCGTAGGCTTTGGCAGCACCGCCTACGAGCAGTACTTC.

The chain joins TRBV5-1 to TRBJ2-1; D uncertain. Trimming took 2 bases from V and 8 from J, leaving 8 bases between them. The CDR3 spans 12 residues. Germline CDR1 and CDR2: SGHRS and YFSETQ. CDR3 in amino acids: CASSFLSHEQFF. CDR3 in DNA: TGCGCCAGCAGCTTCCTAAGCCATGAGCAGTTCTTC.

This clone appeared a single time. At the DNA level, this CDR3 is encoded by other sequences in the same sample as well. CDR3 DNA sequence: TGCGCCAGCAGCCAAGGAAGGGACAGATCCTACGAGCAGTACTTC. It codes for CASSQGRDRSYEQYF. The chain employs TRBV4-3 and TRBJ2-7, with 7 bases that match TRBD1. Trimming took 1 base from V and 1 from J; bases not matched to a gene: 4. This CDR3 is 15 amino acids long. Germline V gene data show CDR1 as LGHNA and CDR2 as YSLEER.

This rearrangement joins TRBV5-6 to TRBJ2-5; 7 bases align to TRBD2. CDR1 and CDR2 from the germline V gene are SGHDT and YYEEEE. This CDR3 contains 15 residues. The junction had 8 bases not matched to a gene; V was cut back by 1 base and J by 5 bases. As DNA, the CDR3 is TGTGCCAGCAGCTTGTCGGGGGGACCGGGGGAGACCCAGTACTTC. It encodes CASSLSGGPGETQYF.

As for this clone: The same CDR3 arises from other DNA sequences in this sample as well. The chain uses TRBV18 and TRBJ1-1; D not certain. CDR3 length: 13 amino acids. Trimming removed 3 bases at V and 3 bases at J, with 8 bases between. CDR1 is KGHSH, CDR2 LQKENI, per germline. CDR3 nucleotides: TGTGCCAGCTCACCCTCCCCGGACACTGAAGCTTTCTTT. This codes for CASSPSPDTEAFF.

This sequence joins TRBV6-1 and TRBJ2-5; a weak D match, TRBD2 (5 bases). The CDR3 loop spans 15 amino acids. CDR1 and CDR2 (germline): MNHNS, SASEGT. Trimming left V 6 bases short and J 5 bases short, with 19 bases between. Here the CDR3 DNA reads TGTGCCAGCAGGGACGCCCCCCCGGGGATCGAGACCCAGTACTTC. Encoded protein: CASRDAPPGIETQYF.